The 30 T cell receptor beta chains below all came from one sample that was sequenced in a study of T-cell memory formation after mild COVID-19. TCRdb itself ran the 5' RACE reads through MiXCR, one entry per CDR3 protein. The repertoire holds about 180,000 distinct CDR3 sequences, 15% to 20% seen once, with roughly 3.9% in the top ten. The sequencing input was PBMCs or a T cell subset sorted from them (not recorded which). These receptors were collected from a man in his late teens or twenties who had mild COVID-19 (a few samples of this study predate the infection). Cell type and time point are not known.

This rearrangement joins TRBV4-2 to TRBJ2-1; the match to TRBD1 covers 7 bases. Losses at the gene ends were 7 bases for V and 8 bases for J; bases not matched to a gene: 14. CDR1 is LGHNA, CDR2 YNFKEQ, per germline. The CDR3 totals 15 residues. The CDR3 DNA follows: TGTGCCAGCACGCTAACCGGGACAGTTGGCCATGAGCAGTTCTTC. Translated: CASTLTGTVGHEQFF.

CDR3 DNA: TGTGCCAGCAGTTGGATACAGGGGAATGGCTACACCTTC. Protein product: CASSWIQGNGYTF. This chain connects TRBV6-6 to TRBJ1-2; 7 bases agree with TRBD1. The length of the CDR3 is 13 residues. Germline CDR1 MNHNY, CDR2 SVGAGI (reference sequence). The J segment lost 6 bases and the V segment lost 4 bases, leaving 5 bases of the junction unmatched.

This clonotype appeared a few times. The V and J genes are TRBV5-1 and TRBJ2-3; 7 positions agree with TRBD1. The CDR3 consists of 15 residues. Losses at the gene ends were 2 bases for V and 2 bases for J; bases not matched to a gene: 5. Germline assignment: CDR1 SGHRS and CDR2 YFSETQ. This CDR3 reads CASSFREGATDTQYF. In DNA, the CDR3 is TGCGCCAGCAGCTTCCGCGAGGGGGCCACAGATACGCAGTATTTT.

In this sample, this clonotype turned up many times. The V call is TRBV12-3 or TRBV12-4, the J call TRBJ1-2, with 7 positions matching TRBD1. The CDR3 covers 13 residues. The V and J ends lost 6 bases and 6 bases, in that order; junction bases with no gene match: 7. CDR3 amino acids: CASRDDRVHGYTF. As DNA, the CDR3 is TGTGCCAGCAGAGACGACAGGGTCCATGGCTACACCTTC.

This clonotype was seen more than once but under ten times. The rearrangement joins TRBV2 to TRBJ2-2; D perhaps matches TRBD2 (5 bases). The CDR3 is made up of 15 amino acids. The V gene lost 4 bases and the J gene lost 4 bases, with 13 bases spanning the gap. Looked up from germline, CDR1 is SNHLY and CDR2 is FYNNEI. CDR3 amino acids: CASSGRPSGTGELFF. CDR3 nucleotide sequence: TGTGCCAGCAGTGGGAGGCCGTCGGGCACCGGGGAGCTGTTTTTT.

This clonotype was observed at least ten times. The chain recombines TRBV7-9 with TRBJ1-1; D ambiguous. With 0 bases removed from V and 1 base from J, the gap between germline ends came to 12 bases. Germline CDR1 is SEHNR and CDR2 is FQNEAQ (reference sequence). The CDR3 is made up of 16 amino acids. The CDR3 coding sequence is TGTGCCAGCAGCTTAGCGAGGTCAGCACCGAACACTGAAGCTTTCTTT. It translates to CASSLARSAPNTEAFF. Using reference TRBV7-9 and TRBJ1-1 for the parts outside the CDR3, the full variable domain is DTGVSQNPRHKITKRGQNVTFRCDPISEHNRLYWYRQTLGQGPEFLTYFQNEAQLEKSRLLSDRFSAERPKGSFSTLEIQRTEQGDSAMYLCASSLARSAPNTEAFFGQGTRLTVV.

This clonotype was seen only a few times. CDR3 nucleotides: TGTGCCAGCAGCCGGACAGGGTTGGGCGAGCAGTACTTC. Encoded protein: CASSRTGLGEQYF. The V call is TRBV7-6, the J call TRBJ2-7; 8 bases align to TRBD1. Trimming took 5 bases from V and 6 from J; bases not matched to a gene: 6. This CDR3 is 13 amino acids long. Germline V gene lookup returns CDR1 SGHVS and CDR2 FNYEAQ.

This clonotype came up a few times. The V and J genes are TRBV25-1 and TRBJ2-5, with 10 bases that match TRBD2. The CDR3 is 15 residues long. V was clipped by 3 bases and J by 5 bases; unmatched bases: 6. Germline V gives CDR1 MGHDK, CDR2 SYGVNS. This CDR3 is CASSDKLAGRETQYF. CDR3 nucleotides: TGTGCCAGCAGTGACAAACTAGCGGGGCGGGAGACCCAGTACTTC.

This clonotype has a handful of counts. This chain links TRBV5-1 with TRBJ2-5; possibly TRBD2 for D (7 bases). The germline V gene encodes CDR1 SGHRS and CDR2 YFSETQ. V lost 2 bases, J lost 1 base, and 12 bases lay in between. CDR3 length: 15 amino acids. The CDR3 nucleotides are TGCGCCAGCAGCTTCGGGGGGCGGGCCCAAGAGACCCAGTACTTC. Encoded protein: CASSFGGRAQETQYF.

In its sample, this clonotype was seen a few times. This rearrangement joins TRBV7-3 to TRBJ1-1; possible D gene TRBD1, 5 bases. The V and J ends lost 4 bases and 4 bases respectively, with 10 bases between them. This CDR3 spans 13 amino acids. Germline V lookup: CDR1 SGHTA, CDR2 FQGTGA. Here the CDR3 DNA reads TGTGCCAGCAGCTATCAGGGTGGCACTGAAGCTTTCTTT. Amino acids: CASSYQGGTEAFF.

The chain is built from TRBV4-1 and TRBJ1-2, with TRBD1 matching 8 bases. Germline V gene lookup returns CDR1 MGHRA and CDR2 YSYEKL. Trimming took 3 bases from V and 7 from J; bases not matched to a gene: 13. CDR3 length equals 16 residues. CDR3 loop: CASSQFPGQVKGGYTF. The CDR3 nucleotides are TGCGCCAGCAGCCAGTTCCCGGGACAGGTTAAGGGTGGCTACACCTTC.

This chain links TRBV6-6 with TRBJ1-2; a weak D match, TRBD1 (6 bases). Germline values: CDR1 MNHNY, CDR2 SVGAGI (reference sequence). The CDR3 spans 14 residues. V lost 2 bases and J 7 bases, leaving 14 bases between the germline ends. CDR3 loop: CASSYAGVRGGYTF. CDR3 DNA sequence: TGTGCCAGCAGTTACGCAGGGGTGAGAGGTGGCTACACCTTC.

This clonotype was seen more than once but under ten times. V usage is TRBV7-2 and J usage is TRBJ2-1, with TRBD1 as a possible D gene (5 bases). The germline V and J ends were trimmed by 5 bases and 4 bases, with 12 bases remaining between them. CDR1 is SGHTA and CDR2 is FQGNSA in the germline V gene. The CDR3 extends over 14 amino acids. The CDR3 coding sequence is TGTGCCAGCAGCAGCCAAGACAGTTACAATGAGCAGTTCTTC. The encoded protein is CASSSQDSYNEQFF.

This rearrangement joins TRBV4-2 to TRBJ2-5; the D is unclear. Germline V lookup: CDR1 LGHNA, CDR2 YNFKEQ. This CDR3 is built from 14 residues. The V end lost 4 bases, the J end lost 5 bases, and 14 bases lay between the germline ends. As DNA, the CDR3 is TGTGCCAGCAGCCTGGGAAGATTAAGGGAGACCCAGTACTTC. Protein product: CASSLGRLRETQYF.

This clonotype turned up a few times. The chain links TRBV5-1 to TRBJ1-4; no firm D call. This CDR3 region has 14 residues. Trimming took off 4 bases at V and 3 bases at J, with 10 bases between the two ends. Looked up from germline, CDR1 is SGHRS and CDR2 is YFSETQ. CDR3 in DNA: TGCGCCAGCAGCCCCGGCAGAGCTAATGAAAAACTGTTTTTT. Residues: CASSPGRANEKLFF.

The rearrangement links TRBV20-1 to TRBJ1-1, with 9 bases fitting TRBD1. This CDR3 region has 13 residues. Germline trimming cut 1 base from V and 6 bases from J; bases unmatched to any gene: 3. Germline CDR1 DFQATT, CDR2 SNEGSKA (reference sequence). The CDR3 DNA is TGCAGTGCTAGAGCTCGGACAGGGGCTGAAGCTTTCTTT. Protein sequence: CSARARTGAEAFF.

This clonotype showed up just a few times. V gene TRBV20-1 combines with J gene TRBJ1-5; D is undetermined. CDR3 length: 13 amino acids. Trimming took off 0 bases at V and 4 bases at J, with 7 bases between the two ends. Germline V lookup: CDR1 DFQATT, CDR2 SNEGSKA (reference sequence). The DNA for the CDR3 is TGCAGTGCTAGAGAGGGTCCGAATCAGCCCCAGCATTTT. Its protein product is CSAREGPNQPQHF.

This clonotype showed up just a few times. V and J are TRBV30 and TRBJ2-7; 7 bases line up with TRBD2. The trim removed 3 bases at V and 1 base at J, leaving 9 bases unmatched. The CDR3 is made up of 15 amino acids. Germline CDR1 GTSNPN, CDR2 SVGIG (reference sequence). The CDR3 spells CAWSAVGGASYEQYF. Written as DNA, the CDR3 is TGTGCCTGGAGCGCCGTGGGAGGGGCGTCCTACGAGCAGTACTTC.

The chain employs TRBV5-4 and TRBJ1-4; D call uncertain. With 0 bases removed from V and 5 bases from J, the gap between germline ends came to 11 bases. The CDR3 is made up of 15 amino acids. Germline CDR1 is SGHNT and CDR2 is YYREEE (reference sequence). Here the CDR3 DNA reads TGTGCCAGCAGCTTGGGGCTCTCGAGGAATGAAAAACTGTTTTTT. Amino acid sequence: CASSLGLSRNEKLFF.

This clonotype was picked up a small number of times. The rearrangement uses TRBV28 and TRBJ2-7; D might be TRBD2 (5 bases). This CDR3 is built from 12 residues. Germline loops: CDR1 MDHEN, CDR2 SYDVKM. The V end was cut by 11 bases, the J end by 2 bases, with 13 bases between. CDR3 in DNA: TGTGCCCACCCCGGGATACCCTACGAGCAGTACTTC. Encoded protein: CAHPGIPYEQYF. The variable domain in full, completed from reference TRBV28 and TRBJ2-7, reads DVKVTQSSRYLVKRTGEKVFLECVQDMDHENMFWYRQDPGLGLRLIYFSYDVKMKEKGDIPEGYSVSREKKERFSLILESASTNQTSMYLCAHPGIPYEQYFGPGTRLTVT.

This sequence joins TRBV4-2 and TRBJ2-2; 9 bases fit TRBD1. Germline CDR1 is LGHNA and CDR2 is YNFKEQ. The CDR3 contains 15 residues. The V gene end was trimmed by 0 bases and the J gene end by 4 bases; junction bases not matched to a gene: 0. DNA of the CDR3: TGTGCCAGCAGCCAAGAGGACAGGGGCACCGGGGAGCTGTTTTTT. Amino acids: CASSQEDRGTGELFF.

Here the CDR3 DNA reads TGTGCCAGTGATCTTCGAAGCGGCAATCAGCCCCAGCATTTT. It codes for CASDLRSGNQPQHF. The chain uses TRBV9 and TRBJ1-5, with D unresolved. This CDR3 comprises 14 residues. CDR1 and CDR2 (germline): SGDLS, YYNGEE. V was pared by 8 bases and J by 2 bases, with 14 bases between.

A few counts support this clonotype. Written as DNA, the CDR3 is TGCGCCAGCAGCCAAGCGCGTACTAGCGTCTTGCCAGATACGCAGTATTTT. Amino acid sequence: CASSQARTSVLPDTQYF. The rearrangement uses TRBV4-1 and TRBJ2-3; the match to TRBD2 covers 7 bases. The germline V gene encodes CDR1 MGHRA and CDR2 YSYEKL. J was trimmed by 4 bases and V by 1 base; bases with no gene match: 11. The length of the CDR3 is 17 residues.

This clonotype was seen only a few times. The gene calls are TRBV28 and TRBJ2-7; weak D call: TRBD1 (5 bases). CDR1 and CDR2 (germline): MDHEN, SYDVKM. V was pared by 2 bases and J by 4 bases, with 6 bases between. The CDR3 contains 12 residues. Here the CDR3 reads CASSLAGYEQYV. The CDR3 nucleotides read TGTGCCAGCAGTTTAGCAGGGTACGAGCAGTACGTC.

There are a few counts of this clonotype. The V gene is TRBV14, the J gene TRBJ1-1; 9 bases agree with TRBD1. The CDR3 contains 15 residues. Germline lookup yields CDR1 SGHDN and CDR2 FVKESK. The V segment lost 6 bases and the J segment 1 base; nucleotides outside the gene matches: 6. CDR3 nucleotide sequence: TGTGCCAGCAGACCACAGGGGGCCCAGAACACTGAAGCTTTCTTT. This codes for CASRPQGAQNTEAFF.

This chain links TRBV20-1 with TRBJ2-5; tentatively, D is TRBD1 (6 bases). V was shortened by 6 bases and J by 3 bases, with 11 bases between the two germline ends. There are 12 residues in the CDR3. In germline, CDR1 is DFQATT, CDR2 SNEGSKA (reference sequence). The DNA of the CDR3 is TGCAGTGCAGAGGGGGACGAAGAGACCCAGTACTTC. Its translation is CSAEGDEETQYF.

This chain uses TRBV24-1 with TRBJ1-2; 7 bases are shared with TRBD1. Per the germline V gene, CDR1 is KGHDR and CDR2 is SFDVKD. The CDR3 length is 14 residues. V lost 3 bases to trimming and J lost 4 bases; unmatched junction nucleotides: 4. This chain's CDR3 is CATSDPGQPYGYTF. CDR3 bases: TGTGCCACCAGTGATCCGGGACAGCCCTATGGCTACACCTTC.

The CDR3 here is CSARTSGLALLYRYTF. The DNA of the CDR3 is TGCAGTGCTAGAACCTCCGGCCTAGCGTTGTTATATCGCTACACCTTC. This chain links TRBV20-1 with TRBJ1-2; D is ambiguous. CDR1 DFQATT and CDR2 SNEGSKA come from the germline V gene (reference sequence). Trimming removed 2 bases at V and 9 bases at J, with 25 bases between. The CDR3 is 16 residues long.

There are many counts of this clonotype. This rearrangement joins TRBV9 to TRBJ2-3; possibly TRBD2 for D (5 bases). This CDR3 has 12 amino acids. V lost 7 bases and J lost 6, with 12 bases in between. In germline, CDR1 is SGDLS, CDR2 YYNGEE. CDR3 DNA: TGTGCCAGCGCCTCCCCTAGCGATACGCAGTATTTT. Its translation: CASASPSDTQYF.

The V gene is TRBV5-1, the J gene TRBJ1-1; 7 positions match TRBD1. The V segment lost 4 bases and the J segment 0 bases; nucleotides outside the gene matches: 6. This CDR3 region has 15 residues. The germline gives CDR1 SGHRS, CDR2 YFSETQ. The CDR3 sequence is CASSQGGGVNTEAFF. The DNA of the CDR3 is TGCGCCAGCAGCCAGGGGGGCGGGGTGAACACTGAAGCTTTCTTT.